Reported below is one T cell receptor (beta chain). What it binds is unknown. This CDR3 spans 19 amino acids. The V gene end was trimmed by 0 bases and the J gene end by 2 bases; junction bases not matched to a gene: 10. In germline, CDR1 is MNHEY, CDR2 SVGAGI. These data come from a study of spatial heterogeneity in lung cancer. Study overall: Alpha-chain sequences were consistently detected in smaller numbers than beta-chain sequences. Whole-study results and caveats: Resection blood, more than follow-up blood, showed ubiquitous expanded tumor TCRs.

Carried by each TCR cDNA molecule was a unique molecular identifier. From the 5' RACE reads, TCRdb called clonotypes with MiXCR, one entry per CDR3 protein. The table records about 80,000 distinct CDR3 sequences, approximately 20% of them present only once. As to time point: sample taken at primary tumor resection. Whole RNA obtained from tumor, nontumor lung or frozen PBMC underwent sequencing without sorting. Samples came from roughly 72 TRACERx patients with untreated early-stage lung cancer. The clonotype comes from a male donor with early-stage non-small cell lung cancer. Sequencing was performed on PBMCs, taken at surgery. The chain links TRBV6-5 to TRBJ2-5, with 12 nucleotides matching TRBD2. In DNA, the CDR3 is TGTGCCAGCAGTTACTCGAAGGGACTAGCGGGTGGGAATCAAGAGACCCAGTACTTC. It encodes CASSYSKGLAGGNQETQYF.